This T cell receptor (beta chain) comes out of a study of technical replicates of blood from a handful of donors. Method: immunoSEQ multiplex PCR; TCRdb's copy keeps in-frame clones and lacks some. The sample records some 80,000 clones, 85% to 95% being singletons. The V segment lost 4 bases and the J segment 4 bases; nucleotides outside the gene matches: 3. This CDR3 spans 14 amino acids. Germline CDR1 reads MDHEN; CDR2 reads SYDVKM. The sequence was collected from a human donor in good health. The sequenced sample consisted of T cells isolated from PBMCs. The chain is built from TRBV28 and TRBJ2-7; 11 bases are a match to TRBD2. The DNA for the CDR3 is TGTGCCAGCAGTTGGACTAGCGGGCTTTACGAGCAGTACTTC. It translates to CASSWTSGLYEQYF.